This record covers a single T cell receptor (beta chain). Germline lookup yields CDR1 SEHNR and CDR2 FQNEAQ (reference sequence). The CDR3 runs to 15 residues. Trimming pared 2 bases from V and 5 bases from J, leaving 16 bases between. This sample was taken from a study of technical replicates of blood from a few donors. Using immunoSEQ multiplex PCR, the repertoire was profiled, and TCRdb retains in-frame clones only, with some absent. The repertoire holds tens of thousands of clones, with about 97% as singletons. The V and J genes are TRBV7-9 and TRBJ2-7, with TRBD2 as a possible D gene (6 bases). The receptor's source is a human donor in good health. Specimen: T cells isolated from PBMCs. This CDR3 is CASSLRRESWDEQYF. The CDR3 nucleotides are TGTGCCAGCAGCTTACGACGGGAGAGCTGGGACGAGCAGTACTTC.